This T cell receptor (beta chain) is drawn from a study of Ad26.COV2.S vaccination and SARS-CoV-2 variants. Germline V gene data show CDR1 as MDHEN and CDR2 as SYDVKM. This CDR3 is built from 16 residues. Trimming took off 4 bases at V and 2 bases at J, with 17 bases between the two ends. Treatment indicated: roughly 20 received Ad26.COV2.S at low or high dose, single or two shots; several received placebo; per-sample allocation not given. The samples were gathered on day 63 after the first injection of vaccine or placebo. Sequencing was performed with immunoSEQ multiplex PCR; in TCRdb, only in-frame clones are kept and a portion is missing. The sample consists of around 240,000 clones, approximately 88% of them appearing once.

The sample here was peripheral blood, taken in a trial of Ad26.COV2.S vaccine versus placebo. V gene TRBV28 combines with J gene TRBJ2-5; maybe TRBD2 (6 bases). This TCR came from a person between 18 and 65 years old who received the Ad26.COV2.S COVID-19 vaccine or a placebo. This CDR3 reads CASSWGSGGVQETQYF. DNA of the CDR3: TGTGCCAGCAGTTGGGGCTCTGGAGGGGTTCAAGAGACCCAGTACTTC.